These T cell receptor beta chains were read from a single sample in a study of memory CD4+ T cells and cytomegalovirus serostatus. TCRdb's copy holds only in-frame clones and misses some; the assay was immunoSEQ multiplex PCR. The sample lists approximately 41,000 clones, 75% to 85% occurring once. The sample was memory CD4+ T cells from blood. These receptors were obtained from an adult in good health and CMV-seronegative. The CDR3 runs from the conserved cysteine through the conserved F or W. The order of the fields is J gene, V gene, D gene, clone size, CDR3 DNA, CDR3 protein. A D gene is named only where the DNA matches it firmly. For some rows the clone size is stated as once, few or many, or as a class when expanded; others skip it.

TRBJ2-3	TRBV5-8	TRBD2	-	TGTGCCAGCAGCTTGGTTAGATCGGCGGGAGCGACAGATACGCAGTATTTT	CASSLVRSAGATDTQYF
TRBJ2-1	TRBV14	-	-	TGTGCCAGCAGCCAAGATGTCGGGGATCCCTGGGGTGAGCAGTTCTTC	CASSQDVGDPWGEQFF
TRBJ2-7	TRBV19	-	-	TGTGCCAGTAGTACGGGGTGGGTACCCCCCTACGAGCAGTACTTC	CASSTGWVPPYEQYF
TRBJ2-4	TRBV6-5	TRBD1	few	TGTGCCAGCAGTTCGGACAGGGACATTCAGTACTTC	CASSSDRDIQYF
TRBJ2-7	TRBV5-1	-	-	TGCGCCAGCAGCATAGCCGGACGGCCCTACGAGCAGTACTTC	CASSIAGRPYEQYF
TRBJ1-1	TRBV7-9	TRBD1	-	TGTGCCAGCAGCTTCGGGACAGGGTTCACTGAAGCTTTCTTT	CASSFGTGFTEAFF
TRBJ2-5	TRBV9	TRBD2	once	TGTGCCAGCAGCAGCGGGAGTTGGCAAGAGACCCAGTACTTC	CASSSGSWQETQYF
TRBJ1-2	TRBV6-5	-	-	TGTGCCAGCAGGACCGGGACCGCCCTTGGGGGCTACACCTTC	CASRTGTALGGYTF
TRBJ1-1	TRBV18	-	few	TGTGCCAGCTCACCAGGGGTGGGCCGGTCTGAAGCTTTCTTT	CASSPGVGRSEAFF
TRBJ2-3	TRBV29-1	TRBD1	-	TGCAGCTCATCCGGGACAGGGGCTAACACAGATACGCAGTATTTT	CSSSGTGANTDTQYF
TRBJ1-1	TRBV19	-	few	TGTGCCAGTAGTATCCGGGAGGCCACTGAAGCTTTCTTT	CASSIREATEAFF
TRBJ1-1	TRBV7-9	TRBD1	few	TGTGCCAGCAGCTCGGGGACAGGGATGAACACTGAAGCTTTCTTT	CASSSGTGMNTEAFF
TRBJ2-5	TRBV28	-	-	TGTGCCAGCGGGCGGCAGGGATACCAAGAGACCCAGTACTTC	CASGRQGYQETQYF
TRBJ2-1	TRBV5-1	TRBD2	-	TGCGCCAGCAGCTTGGGTCTAGCGGGGGGACACAATGAGCAGTTCTTC	CASSLGLAGGHNEQFF
TRBJ1-5	TRBV10-2	-	-	TGCGCCAGCAGTGAGTCGAGAAGGCCAGATCAGCCCCAGCATTTT	CASSESRRPDQPQHF
TRBJ2-1	TRBV7-6	-	-	TGTGCCAGCAGCTTAGGGGGGGACTACAATGAGCAGTTCTTC	CASSLGGDYNEQFF
TRBJ1-6	TRBV28	-	-	TGTGCCAGCACCCCGGGACGGGATAATTCACCCCTCCACTTT	CASTPGRDNSPLHF
TRBJ2-7	TRBV28	TRBD2	-	TGTGCCAGCGGGGGGACTAGCGGGACCTACGAGCAGTACTTC	CASGGTSGTYEQYF
TRBJ2-7	TRBV11-2	TRBD1	few	TGTGCCAGCAGCTCTTTGACAGGGGTAAGCTACGAGCAGTACTTC	CASSSLTGVSYEQYF
TRBJ1-2	TRBV6-6	-	-	TGTGCCAGCAGTTACGGCAAAGGCTATGGCTACACCTTC	CASSYGKGYGYTF
TRBJ2-3	TRBV11-3	-	-	TGTGCCAGCAGCTTAGGGGGACCTAGCACAGATACGCAGTATTTT	CASSLGGPSTDTQYF
TRBJ2-4	TRBV15	TRBD1	-	TGTGCCACCAGGGACAGGGGGACCAAAAACATTCAGTACTTC	CATRDRGTKNIQYF
TRBJ2-3	TRBV7-2	-	-	TGTGCCAGCAGCCCTACTAGCTCCGACACCACAGATACGCAGTATTTT	CASSPTSSDTTDTQYF
TRBJ2-5	TRBV7-9	-	-	TGTGCCAGCAGCTCCTCGGGCGGGCCGGGTGAGACCCAGTACTTC	CASSSSGGPGETQYF
TRBJ2-7	TRBV2	TRBD1	medium-sized	TGTGCCAGCAGTGAAGGGACAGGGGTCCTCTCCTACGAGCAGTACTTC	CASSEGTGVLSYEQYF
TRBJ2-1	TRBV9	TRBD1	-	TGTGCCAGCAGCCTTACAGGGGACAATGAGCAGTTCTTC	CASSLTGDNEQFF
TRBJ2-3	TRBV11-2	-	-	TGTGCCAGCAGCTCCCTAAGGGAGGGGGGGGCAGATACGCAGTATTTT	CASSSLREGGADTQYF
TRBJ2-6	TRBV11-2	-	-	TGTGCCAGCAGCTCAAACAGGGCTGGGGCCAACGTCCTGACTTTC	CASSSNRAGANVLTF
TRBJ1-5	TRBV27	-	-	TGTGCCAGCAGTTTATCGATCCGTAGCAATCAGCCCCAGCATTTT	CASSLSIRSNQPQHF
TRBJ2-2	TRBV7-2	TRBD2	-	TGTGCCAGCAGCCAGCAAGCCGGGAGGGCCCACACCGGGGAGCTGTTTTTT	CASSQQAGRAHTGELFF
TRBJ1-3	TRBV7-8	-	-	TGTGCCAGCAGCCCTGGGCCCACTGGAAACACCATATATTTT	CASSPGPTGNTIYF
TRBJ1-2	TRBV11-3	-	-	TGTGCCAGCAAGAGGGGGATCAACTATGGCTACACCTTC	CASKRGINYGYTF
TRBJ2-5	TRBV5-1	-	-	TGCGCCAGCAGCTTGGGGACCCAAGAGACCCAGTACTTC	CASSLGTQETQYF
TRBJ2-7	TRBV5-1	TRBD1	once	TGCGCCAGCAGCGGAAGCCCCACAGGGGAGTACGAGCAGTACTTC	CASSGSPTGEYEQYF
TRBJ2-7	TRBV14	-	-	TGTGCCAGCAGCCAGGACAGTTTTTACTCCTACGAGCAGTACTTC	CASSQDSFYSYEQYF
TRBJ1-1	TRBV19	-	-	TGTGCCAGTAGACCAACCGTGGGGCAGGGTGTCAATTTGGCTTTCTTT	CASRPTVGQGVNLAFF
TRBJ1-4	TRBV28	-	-	TGTGCCAGCAGTTCGCCGTGGGGAGAAAAACTGTTTTTT	CASSSPWGEKLFF
TRBJ1-4	TRBV30	-	few	TGTGCCTGGAGTGTAAGCGGGGGGGAAAAACTGTTTTTT	CAWSVSGGEKLFF
TRBJ2-2	TRBV7-3	-	few	TGTGCCAGCAGCTTAGGGCGGGACGGAACCGGGGAGCTGTTTTTT	CASSLGRDGTGELFF
TRBJ2-5	TRBV7-2	-	-	TGTGCCAGCAGCTTAGCGAATGGGGGAAGGGAGACCCAGTACTTC	CASSLANGGRETQYF
TRBJ2-7	TRBV7-9	-	-	TGTGCCAGCAGCTTAGAGAGGGGCGAGCAGTACTTC	CASSLERGEQYF
TRBJ2-3	TRBV5-6	-	-	TGTGCCAGCAGCTTTGTAACTACATCCTTCACAGATACGCAGTATTTT	CASSFVTTSFTDTQYF
TRBJ2-3	TRBV5-4	TRBD1	-	TGTGCCAGCAGCATCCAAACGGGACAGACAGATACGCAGTATTTT	CASSIQTGQTDTQYF
TRBJ1-5	TRBV6-1	-	-	TGTGCCAGCAGTTCGACGGGCATCGGTCAGCCCCAGCATTTT	CASSSTGIGQPQHF
TRBJ2-1	TRBV4-1	TRBD2	few	TGCGCCAGCAGGGGTGGTCTAGCGGGTAACAATGAGCAGTTCTTC	CASRGGLAGNNEQFF
TRBJ1-1	TRBV5-5	-	few	TGTGCCAGCAGCTTGGACCCCGTTTGGGGAGGTGCAGATTTGAACACTGAAGCTTTCTTT	CASSLDPVWGGADLNTEAFF
TRBJ1-1	TRBV7-9	-	few	TGTGCCAGCAGTCCCGACAGTGAAGCTTTCTTT	CASSPDSEAFF
TRBJ2-3	TRBV4-1	-	-	TGCGCCAGCAGCCCCACGGCTGCCACAGATACGCAGTATTTT	CASSPTAATDTQYF
TRBJ1-3	TRBV28	-	-	TGTGCCAGCAGTGCTACCAGGGCTGGAAACACCATATATTTT	CASSATRAGNTIYF
TRBJ2-3	TRBV10-2	TRBD1	-	TGCGCCAGCAGTGTGGTTTGGGCAGGGGGTGAGTCAGATACGCAGTATTTT	CASSVVWAGGESDTQYF
TRBJ2-3	TRBV19	TRBD2	-	TGTGCCAGTAGTATAGTTTCCGCCGCTAGCGGGAGTAGGGATACGCAGTATTTT	CASSIVSAASGSRDTQYF
TRBJ2-7	TRBV5-8	TRBD1	-	TGTGCCAGCAGCCGCCTGGGACAGGGGGACTACGAGCAGTACTTC	CASSRLGQGDYEQYF
TRBJ1-5	TRBV19	TRBD1	-	TGTGCCAGTAGTATAGCACGGACAGGGGGCCATCAGCCCCAGCATTTT	CASSIARTGGHQPQHF